This TCR beta chain is drawn from a study of shared clonotypes between healthy human individuals (dated by TCRdb to the early 2020s). Background for the entire study: The cohort included three men and two women between 18 and 49 years of age. For each donor, CD4 naive and CD4 memory were each run on three plates, CD8 naive on two plates, and CD8 memory on one plate. Blood TCR repertoires of roughly five healthy adults were deeply sequenced to estimate repertoire size and the extent of clonotype sharing between individuals. Libraries were prepared and TCR repertoires were sequenced by different laboratories using diverse techniques, in order to increase sequencing depth and limit assay-specific biases. Between about 0.85 and 8.9 billion PBMCs per donor were obtained by leukapheresis. Study-wide conclusions, independent of this receptor: Larger estimated clonotype richness was generally found for naive subsets than for memory subsets. Because the study included a small number of donors, the genetic and exposure-history diversity represented was limited. Pairwise subsampling indicated that sequencing depth was expected to affect the degree of clonotype sharing among donors. Across a few donors, approximately 4.9% of naive CD4, 3.5% of naive CD8, 2% to 2.5% of memory CD4, and 0.4% of memory CD8 clonotypes were shared. Incomplete sequencing was indicated by rarefaction of sorted-subset datasets, despite the large sequencing depth. Clonotypes shared by all four sorted-subset donors showed higher generation probabilities than non-shared clonotypes. Only blood was sampled, and tissue TCR repertoires likely differ from those in blood.

V gives up 4 bases and J gives up 3 bases, and the segment between their germline ends measures 9 bases. The CDR3 covers 13 residues, taking in both the cysteine and the phenylalanine. Only the CDR3 portion is preserved as DNA: 39 bases, with reading frame beginning at the first base. In the germline V gene (reference sequence), CDR1 corresponds to LNHDA and CDR2 to SQIVND. Using the deep immunoSEQ assay, TCR CDR3 regions were amplified from genomic DNA by multiplex PCR. For each cell subset, the extracted genomic DNA was distributed evenly across all wells of several immunoSEQ 96-well plates, and each plate served as one replicate. For sorted subsets, approximately 190 ng of genomic DNA, equivalent to 25,000 to 30,000 T cell genomes, went into each replicate PCR. The purified libraries were quantified using a Qubit 3.0 fluorometer, sized with a Bioanalyzer 2100, and then quantified again using the KAPA Library Quantification kit. A separate single-read 150-cycle Illumina NextSeq 550 flow cell was used to sequence each immunoSEQ 96-well plate. The paper's processing steps were these. Because the immunoSEQ output held only junctional sequences and lacked quality scores, the filtering could not match the filtering applied to full-length reads. To assign V/J genes and CDR3, sequences were annotated against IMGT germline references using PyIR, a Python wrapper for IgBLAST v1.9. Reads with weak V/J assignments (E-value above 1e-6), missing CDR3, stop codons, out-of-frame junctions, or ambiguous translated residues were removed. V3J clonotypes were defined as sequences sharing an identical inferred V gene, J gene, and CDR3 amino acid sequence. To compute the percentage overlap between repertoires, the number of shared unique clonotypes was divided by the size of the smaller repertoire. Richness of each repertoire was evaluated using RTK rarefaction, the Chao1 estimator, and Recon v2.1 estimates of unobserved clonotypes. OLGA was used to compute generation probabilities for all TCRbeta clonotypes that the gDNA method yielded from a few donors. Entries here come from immuneACCESS through TCRdb and include only in-frame sequences with V and J called. Some clones fail to appear in such tables; in the studies checked, an unresolved V gene covers under half of the shortfall, and the cause of the remainder is unknown. The V and J calls and clone size come from that table; D and trimming were worked out from the DNA. In all, the sample holds 640,000 or so clones, and about two thirds of those were seen once. Clones ranked in the top ten supply under 2% of the sample.

Points on this clone: Which antigen it targets is not known. No much larger clonotype is one base removed from it; base qualities were not supplied.

Donors were healthy HIV-negative adults with no recently reported acute infections or vaccinations. Only Caucasian adults living in Nashville, Tennessee, USA were represented among the donors. Magnetic negative selection was used to enrich CD4+ T cells, after which naive cells were positively selected on CD45RA and the negative fraction became the memory subset. Blood was collected by leukapheresis, and PBMCs were isolated by Ficoll-Histopaque density gradient centrifugation and then cryopreserved in liquid nitrogen vapor phase. Purity and quantity of every magnetically sorted T cell population were checked by analytical flow cytometry. From each sorted fraction, genomic DNA was isolated and quantified by UV absorbance on a Nanodrop 2000c.

The V and J segments used are TRBV19 and TRBJ1-1; the D gene is perhaps TRBD1, from 5 matching bases. This receptor was obtained from a woman in her twenties or thirties in good health. Material for sequencing was memory CD4+ T cells sorted from blood. The sample's cell subset or site, from its label and the paper: CD45RA-negative fraction. The DNA is as follows: TGTGCCAGTAGTAACCAGGGAGACACTGAAGCTTTCTTT. Its amino acids are CASSNQGDTEAFF.